This T cell receptor beta chain was obtained from a study of T cell repertoires in cytomegalovirus infection. Study at large: Recently identified HLA-C-restricted CMV epitopes were used, and well-studied HLA-B-restricted CMV epitopes were used as well. It can be stated that public TCR beta signatures indicated CMV infection as well as a matching HLA type.

Using its own MiXCR run on the reads, TCRdb lists one record per CDR3 protein. The sample consists of approximately 590,000 distinct CDR3 sequences, about 39% of them appearing once. Study-level points and caveats: Based on cumulative public TCR beta family frequency, carriers of CMV plus the relevant HLA were identified.

The CDR3 loop spans 16 amino acids. The germline V gene encodes CDR1 SQVTM and CDR2 ANQGSEA. Deletions cut 7 bases from V and 5 bases from J, with 26 bases between. This clonotype was picked up one time. Its specificity is not known. V and J are TRBV29-1 and TRBJ1-1, with D perhaps TRBD1 (5 bases). The sample here was cultured PBMCs, taken from culture after CMV antigen stimulation. This receptor was identified in a human donor in good health (CMV status not recorded). Some clones in this sample may be carry-over from other donors' samples. CDR3 nucleotide sequence: TGCAGCGCCGGGGGGGATATCAGGGACGGTAGGACTGAAGCTTTCTTT. This sequence encodes CSAGGDIRDGRTEAFF.